This T cell receptor beta chain appears in the sequencing data of a study of radiation and T cells in renal cell carcinoma. Sequenced by immunoSEQ multiplex PCR; TCRdb stores in-frame clones only, minus some. The table lists approximately 40,000 clones, roughly 85% of them singletons. Time point described: blood 4 weeks post-SBRT, at nephrectomy. Treatment defined: 15 Gy SBRT to primary tumor, nephrectomy 4 weeks later. The ends lost 0 bases at V and 5 bases at J; junction bases unmatched: 6. The CDR3 loop spans 15 amino acids. The germline gives CDR1 MNHEY, CDR2 SVGAGI. Concerning this clone: Its specificity is unknown.

The study, taken as a whole, reports: Top tumor clonotypes rose in blood 2 weeks post-radiation, then contracted.

The receptor's source is a woman aged 65 to 85 with renal cell carcinoma. The J gene is TRBJ1-1, the V gene TRBV6-5, with TRBD1 matching 7 bases. The material sequenced was blood, taken from a patient whose treatment included radiotherapy and nephrectomy. The CDR3 is CASSYSFTGETEAFF. CDR3 bases: TGTGCCAGCAGTTACTCGTTTACAGGGGAGACTGAAGCTTTCTTT.